A single T cell receptor beta chain is shown here with its context. The antigen remains undetermined. The CDR3 totals 14 residues. Germline V gene lookup returns CDR1 SGHAT and CDR2 FQNNGV. V lost 2 bases and J lost 4, with 11 bases in between. The data were produced by immunoSEQ multiplex PCR, yet TCRdb's version contains in-frame clones alone and is incomplete. The repertoire holds 130,000 or so clones, with under 90% as singletons. This specimen belongs to a study of cytomegalovirus exposure and HLA in healthy donors. Study-wide context: Later analysis reported that the 130 or so validation repertoires shared the platform of the approximately 690 first-cohort repertoires.

General observations from the study: The study recorded around 160 TCR beta chains that were cytomegalovirus-associated. Subsequent analysis found a tendency for first-cohort TCR clusters to co-occur within the 120 or so validation repertoires. Most TCRs appeared rarely, but some public TCRs recurred in many donors.

The specimen sequenced was PBMCs. The chain links TRBV11-2 to TRBJ2-5, with D tentatively TRBD1 (5 bases). This clonotype was sampled from a man under 40 in good health and CMV-seronegative. The CDR3 spells CASSLRTRGETQYF. CDR3 in DNA: TGTGCCAGCAGCTTACGGACAAGGGGAGAGACCCAGTACTTC. The full variable domain, its missing parts supplied by reference TRBV11-2 and TRBJ2-5, is EAGVAQSPRYKIIEKRQSVAFWCNPISGHATLYWYQQILGQGPKLLIQFQNNGVVDDSQLPKDRFSAERLKGVDSTLKIQPAKLEDSAVYLCASSLRTRGETQYFGPGTRLLVL.